Listed here are 16 T cell receptor beta chains from one sample, sequenced in a study of blood T cell repertoires in COVID-19. Here immunoSEQ multiplex PCR was the method, and the copy in TCRdb shows in-frame clones only, minus some. Of over 300,000 clones in the sample, nearly 90% are singletons; the top ten hold about 6.5%. Sequencing was carried out using peripheral blood. The origin of the receptors is a man younger than 30 with active or convalescent COVID-19.

In its sample, this clone was seen a few times. V gene TRBV7-2 combines with J gene TRBJ2-1; 9 nucleotides match TRBD2. The CDR3 is 14 amino acids. Trimming took 1 base from V and 9 from J; bases not matched to a gene: 4. CDR1 and CDR2 (germline): SGHTA, FQGNSA. CDR3 loop: CASSLVPSGTEQFF. CDR3 in DNA: TGTGCCAGCAGCTTAGTCCCTAGCGGGACTGAGCAGTTCTTC.

V gene TRBV6-5 combines with J gene TRBJ2-7, with D perhaps matching TRBD2 (5 bases). The germline V gene encodes CDR1 MNHEY and CDR2 SVGAGI. V shed 8 bases and J shed 3 bases, with 8 bases lying between them. This CDR3 spans 11 amino acids. CDR3 in amino acids: CASGRDYEQYF. The CDR3 nucleotides are TGTGCCAGCGGACGGGACTACGAGCAGTACTTC.

The chain employs TRBV6-1 and TRBJ1-5; a possible D gene is TRBD1 (6 bases). CDR3 length: 15 amino acids. V was cut by 0 bases and J by 4 bases, with 10 bases left in between. Per germline, CDR1 MNHNS and CDR2 SASEGT. The CDR3 DNA follows: TGTGCCAGCAGTGAAGCGGGGGGGGCGAATCAGCCCCAGCATTTT. Protein sequence: CASSEAGGANQPQHF.

This clone was detected a few times. The V gene is TRBV30, the J gene TRBJ2-7, with TRBD2 identical over 9 bases. J lost 6 bases, V lost 4 bases, and 13 bases had no gene match. This CDR3 spans 15 amino acids. Germline values: CDR1 GTSNPN, CDR2 SVGIG (reference sequence). Here the CDR3 DNA reads TGTGCCTGGACACGTTTTGGTAGCGGGAGTGGCGAGCAGTACTTC. As protein: CAWTRFGSGSGEQYF.

This CDR3 reads CASTPTSGSHNEQFF. CDR3 DNA sequence: TGTGCCAGCACTCCAACTAGCGGGAGTCACAATGAGCAGTTCTTC. V is TRBV27 and J is TRBJ2-1; TRBD2 aligns across 11 bases. The CDR3 has 15 residues. V gave up 7 bases and J gave up 5 bases; unmatched junction bases: 7. CDR1 and CDR2 (germline): MNHEY, SMNVEV (reference sequence).

A note on this clone: Mismatch with germline at one junction end may stem from a read error. CDR3 nucleotides: TGTGCCAGCAGCCGAGGAAAGATCACCAACACTGGGGCCAACGTGCTGACTTTC. Protein sequence: CASSRGKITNTGANVLTF. The chain recombines TRBV3-1 (or the pseudogene TRBV3-2) with TRBJ2-6; possible D gene TRBD1, 5 bases. Per the germline V gene, CDR1 is LGHDT and CDR2 is YNNKEL (reference sequence). This CDR3 region has 18 residues.

This clone has more than one count but fewer than ten. The V call is TRBV4-1, the J call TRBJ1-1; no clear D. This CDR3 comprises 16 residues. Trimming left V 3 bases short and J 1 base short, with 15 bases between. The germline CDR1 and CDR2 sequences are MGHRA and YSYEKL. The CDR3 protein is CASSQDPNGKNTEAFF. CDR3 in DNA: TGCGCCAGCAGCCAGGATCCCAACGGGAAGAACACTGAAGCTTTCTTT.

The chain is built from TRBV19 and TRBJ2-1, with 8 bases that match TRBD2. Germline CDR1 LNHDA, CDR2 SQIVND (reference sequence). The J segment lost 4 bases and the V segment lost 0 bases, leaving 8 bases of the junction unmatched. The CDR3 has 17 amino acids. The CDR3 loop reads CASSIDLTGGSYNEQFF. The CDR3, as DNA: TGTGCCAGTAGTATAGATTTAACGGGAGGGTCATACAATGAGCAGTTCTTC.

The genes are TRBV2 and TRBJ2-5; 10 nucleotides line up with TRBD1. V lost 7 bases to trimming and J lost 2 bases; unmatched junction nucleotides: 4. The CDR3 spans 14 residues. Germline V gene data show CDR1 as SNHLY and CDR2 as FYNNEI. DNA for the CDR3: TGTGCCAGCAATCAGGACAGGGGGCAAGAGACCCAGTACTTC. This gives the protein CASNQDRGQETQYF. Variable domain in full (rest from reference TRBV2 and TRBJ2-5): EPEVTQTPSHQVTQMGQEVILRCVPISNHLYFYWYRQILGQKVEFLVSFYNNEISEKSEIFDDQFSVERPDGSNFTLKIRSTKLEDSAMYFCASNQDRGQETQYFGPGTRLLVL.

The V gene is TRBV7-9, the J gene TRBJ2-1; the D gene is possibly TRBD2 (5 bases). V shed 4 bases and J shed 8 bases, with 18 bases lying between them. The CDR3 consists of 15 residues. Germline V gives CDR1 SEHNR, CDR2 FQNEAQ (reference sequence). CDR3 in amino acids: CASSSTRIGTDEQFF. For the CDR3, the DNA is TGTGCCAGCAGCTCCACTAGGATCGGTACGGATGAGCAGTTCTTC.

The chain joins TRBV14 to TRBJ1-6, with 8 bases fitting TRBD1. Germline loops: CDR1 SGHDN, CDR2 FVKESK. The CDR3 runs 16 residues. With 3 bases clipped from V and 5 bases from J, the junction kept 6 bases outside the gene matches. CDR3 residues: CASSQGRGRDNSPLHF. In DNA form, the CDR3 reads TGTGCCAGCAGCCAGGGCAGGGGGCGTGATAATTCACCCCTCCACTTT.

V gene TRBV27 combines with J gene TRBJ1-1, with D possibly TRBD1 on 6 matching bases. This CDR3 has 16 amino acids. CDR1 and CDR2 (germline): MNHEY, SMNVEV (reference sequence). V gave up 5 bases and J gave up 0 bases, with 16 bases separating them. CDR3 loop: CASSHPQGHMNTEAFF. The CDR3 nucleotides are TGTGCCAGCAGTCATCCCCAGGGACACATGAACACTGAAGCTTTCTTT.

The V call is TRBV4-3, the J call TRBJ2-7, with 8 bases that match TRBD2. From germline, CDR1 is LGHNA and CDR2 YSLEER. This CDR3 region has 15 residues. V trimming: 4 bases; J trimming: 6 bases; junction bases outside the gene matches: 11. The DNA of the CDR3 is TGCGCCAGCAGCCCTGACCGCAGCGGGAGACGCGAGCAGTACTTC. It yields the protein CASSPDRSGRREQYF.

The V call is TRBV30, the J call TRBJ1-6; 8 nucleotides match TRBD1. This CDR3 region has 17 residues. Germline lookup yields CDR1 GTSNPN and CDR2 SVGIG (reference sequence). The V gene end was trimmed by 4 bases and the J gene end by 2 bases; junction bases not matched to a gene: 10. As DNA, the CDR3 is TGTGCCTGGAAGAGAGGGACAGGAGACACCTATAATTCACCCCTCCACTTT. It is translated as CAWKRGTGDTYNSPLHF.

This chain joins TRBV11-2 and TRBJ2-7; D remains unclear. The CDR3 runs 13 residues. Germline V lookup: CDR1 SGHAT, CDR2 FQNNGV. V lost 5 bases and J 1 base, leaving 9 bases between the germline ends. CDR3 in amino acids: CASSSSRSYEQYF. The CDR3 DNA is TGTGCCAGCAGCAGTTCCCGGTCCTACGAGCAGTACTTC.

The V call is TRBV7-2, the J call TRBJ1-1, with no clear D. The V end lost 5 bases, the J end lost 0 bases, and 7 bases lay between the germline ends. CDR1 and CDR2 (germline): SGHTA, FQGNSA. The CDR3 totals 13 residues. CDR3 sequence: CASSRLLNTEAFF. The CDR3 coding sequence is TGTGCCAGCAGCCGTCTTCTGAACACTGAAGCTTTCTTT.